These 32 T cell receptor beta chains share one sample of origin, sequenced in a study of CD8 T cells in ankylosing spondylitis (TCRdb year 2017). The antigens for these receptors are not known. Library method: 5' RACE. Sequencer: Illumina HiSeq 2500. TCRdb applied fastp at Q25 and MiXCR to the public reads, then kept only in-frame beta chains. Each CDR3 protein appears once, grouped with its most common genes and DNA. This sample is represented by fewer than 750,000 distinct CDR3 sequences; roughly 20% of them were singletons. Of the sample, over 15% is held by the ten largest clones. Results the study describes overall, beyond this receptor: Blood from ankylosing spondylitis patients appeared to be characterized by a TCR beta motif made up of under 10 highly homologous amino acid variants.

The sequencing input was blood, either unsorted or a sorted T cell fraction (not recorded which). Receptors originate from a male donor with ankylosing spondylitis.

This clonotype was picked up a small number of times. The chain recombines TRBV6-1 with TRBJ1-2, with unresolved D. Between the trimmed V and J ends, which lost 5 bases and 8 bases, there was a span of 15 bases. Germline CDR1 and CDR2: MNHNS and SASEGT. CDR3 length: 13 residues. For the CDR3, the DNA is TGTGCCAGCAGTCTGCACGGCTACTGGGGCTACACCTTC. Protein: CASSLHGYWGYTF.

This chain connects TRBV20-1 to TRBJ2-1; 11 nucleotides match TRBD2. Germline CDR1 and CDR2: DFQATT and SNEGSKA (reference sequence). The trim removed 5 bases at V and 9 bases at J, leaving 9 bases unmatched. This CDR3 contains 14 residues. The CDR3 spells CSALRLAGLVEQFF. The CDR3 nucleotides read TGCAGTGCTTTGAGACTAGCGGGGCTGGTTGAGCAGTTCTTC.

V gene TRBV5-1 combines with J gene TRBJ1-2, with D maybe TRBD1 (6 bases). Looked up from germline, CDR1 is SGHRS and CDR2 is YFSETQ. The germline V and J ends were trimmed by 1 base and 8 bases, with 12 bases remaining between them. CDR3 length: 13 amino acids. CDR3 amino acids: CASSLWTAFGYTF. The CDR3 nucleotides are TGCGCCAGCAGCTTGTGGACAGCCTTCGGCTACACCTTC. Looking up the rest from reference TRBV5-1 and TRBJ1-2 gives the full variable domain: KAGVTQTPRYLIKTRGQQVTLSCSPISGHRSVSWYQQTPGQGLQFLFEYFSETQRNKGNFPGRFSGRQFSNSRSEMNVSTLELGDSALYLCASSLWTAFGYTFGSGTRLTVV.

This clonotype was counted between two and nine times. The chain employs TRBV7-3 and TRBJ2-2; 7 bases line up with TRBD2. The junction had 6 bases not matched to a gene; V was cut back by 2 bases and J by 6 bases. The CDR3 runs to 15 residues. The V gene's germline CDR1 is SGHTA and CDR2 FQGTGA. CDR3: CASSLSSGISGELFF. In DNA, the CDR3 is TGTGCCAGCAGCTTATCGAGCGGGATTTCCGGGGAGCTGTTTTTT.

At least ten counts were recorded for this clonotype. The chain combines TRBV7-9 with TRBJ2-1; D is undetermined. V was cut by 5 bases and J by 4 bases, with 6 bases left in between. The CDR3 is 12 residues long. Germline V gene sequence: CDR1 SEHNR, CDR2 FQNEAQ (reference sequence). CDR3 nucleotide sequence: TGTGCCAGCAGCCGCGCGTACAATGAGCAGTTCTTC. Its translation is CASSRAYNEQFF.

This clonotype was picked up many times. The genes are TRBV20-1 and TRBJ2-1; TRBD2 matches at 8 bases. CDR1 is DFQATT, CDR2 SNEGSKA, per germline (reference sequence). The V segment lost 0 bases and the J segment 4 bases; nucleotides outside the gene matches: 8. The CDR3 sequence is 16 residues long. The CDR3 here is CSARDYGAGVYNEQFF. CDR3 DNA sequence: TGCAGTGCTAGAGATTACGGAGCGGGGGTATACAATGAGCAGTTCTTC.

This clonotype was picked up a small number of times. The chain is built from TRBV2 and TRBJ1-6; 8 nucleotides line up with TRBD1. V lost 6 bases, J lost 10 bases, and 11 bases stayed unmatched. The CDR3 length is 15 residues. CDR1 and CDR2 (germline): SNHLY, FYNNEI. The CDR3 here is CASSGQGPRESPLHF. CDR3 coding DNA: TGTGCCAGCAGCGGACAGGGCCCTAGGGAGTCACCCCTCCACTTT.

As to this clonotype: An end of the junction differs from the germline gene, which may be a read error. The chain recombines TRBV12-3 or TRBV12-4 with TRBJ1-5, with 7 bases that match TRBD1. This CDR3 has 14 amino acids. The CDR3 DNA is TGTGCCAGCAGCTTAGACAGGGTCGGTCAGCCCCAGCATTTT. Translating gives CASSLDRVGQPQHF.

This clonotype was detected many times. The chain links TRBV4-1 to TRBJ1-1; D is undetermined. Germline CDR1 MGHRA, CDR2 YSYEKL. CDR3 size: 14 residues. V gave up 4 bases and J gave up 4 bases, with 13 bases separating them. The DNA for the CDR3 is TGCGCCAGCAGCCCCACTCCTCTCAGCACTGAAGCTTTCTTT. Its translation is CASSPTPLSTEAFF.

This clonotype was counted between two and nine times. The chain couples TRBV27 to TRBJ2-5; D is unclear. The CDR3 loop spans 13 amino acids. Germline V gene sequence: CDR1 MNHEY, CDR2 SMNVEV (reference sequence). V was shortened by 5 bases and J by 0 bases, with 7 bases between the two germline ends. The chain's CDR3 is CASSPQNQETQYF. The CDR3 region has the DNA TGTGCCAGCAGTCCCCAGAACCAAGAGACCCAGTACTTC.

The rearrangement links TRBV20-1 to TRBJ2-2, with a possible D match to TRBD2 (5 bases). Trimming removed 6 bases at V and 4 bases at J, with 18 bases between. Germline CDR1 DFQATT, CDR2 SNEGSKA (reference sequence). The CDR3 consists of 15 residues. The CDR3 here is CSARFVERGTGELFF. The DNA of the CDR3 is TGCAGTGCGAGATTTGTCGAACGGGGCACCGGGGAGCTGTTTTTT.

This rearrangement joins TRBV6-1 to TRBJ2-3; TRBD2 matches at 8 bases. The CDR3 is 16 amino acids. Unmatched junction bases numbered 15, after V lost 11 bases and J lost 2 bases. From germline, CDR1 is MNHNS and CDR2 SASEGT. Written as DNA, the CDR3 is TGTGCCGTTCACGAGGGTGCGGGAGGACCCACAGATACGCAGTATTTT. Translated: CAVHEGAGGPTDTQYF.

This clonotype was seen a few times. This chain links TRBV28 with TRBJ2-7; perhaps D is TRBD1 or TRBD2 (6 bases each). V was shortened by 2 bases and J by 6 bases, with 11 bases between the two germline ends. The CDR3 has 13 residues. Germline assignment: CDR1 MDHEN and CDR2 SYDVKM. In DNA, the CDR3 is TGTGCCAGCAGTTTACCTGGGGGGCCCGAGCAGTACTTC. This sequence encodes CASSLPGGPEQYF.

This clonotype was observed a handful of times. The V call is TRBV5-1, the J call TRBJ2-7; TRBD1 might be the D (5 bases). This CDR3 comprises 13 residues. With 5 bases removed from V and 9 bases from J, the gap between germline ends came to 18 bases. Germline CDR1 and CDR2: SGHRS and YFSETQ. CDR3 region: CASREGEGAAQYF. CDR3 coding DNA: TGCGCCAGCAGGGAAGGTGAAGGGGCAGCGCAGTACTTC.

V and J are TRBV11-2 and TRBJ2-3; 11 nucleotides line up with TRBD2. The V gene end was trimmed by 4 bases and the J gene end by 7 bases; junction bases not matched to a gene: 10. This CDR3 is 16 amino acids long. Germline CDR1 reads SGHAT; CDR2 reads FQNNGV. The CDR3 loop reads CASSYRLAGGPNTQYF. The CDR3 DNA follows: TGTGCCAGCAGCTACCGCTTAGCGGGGGGGCCAAATACGCAGTATTTT. The variable domain in full, completed from reference TRBV11-2 and TRBJ2-3, reads EAGVAQSPRYKIIEKRQSVAFWCNPISGHATLYWYQQILGQGPKLLIQFQNNGVVDDSQLPKDRFSAERLKGVDSTLKIQPAKLEDSAVYLCASSYRLAGGPNTQYFGPGTRLTVL.

The chain recombines TRBV7-2 with TRBJ2-1; TRBD2 aligns across 9 bases. Germline V gives CDR1 SGHTA, CDR2 FQGNSA. Trimming at V came to 4 bases and at J to 4 bases, leaving 8 bases not matched to a gene. This CDR3 comprises 16 residues. The CDR3 DNA reads as TGTGCCAGCAGCTCCCGCCGGACTAGCGCATACAATGAGCAGTTCTTC. It codes for CASSSRRTSAYNEQFF.

At least ten counts were recorded for this clonotype. The chain employs TRBV20-1 and TRBJ1-5; no clear D gene. CDR1 and CDR2 from the germline V gene are DFQATT and SNEGSKA (reference sequence). Trimming took off 0 bases at V and 6 bases at J, with 6 bases between the two ends. The CDR3 has 12 residues. The CDR3 spells CSARESTQPQHF. CDR3 DNA: TGCAGTGCTAGAGAGAGTACTCAGCCCCAGCATTTT.

This clonotype was recorded a few times. This chain uses TRBV15 with TRBJ2-3; 10 bases match TRBD2. This CDR3 comprises 15 residues. The V and J ends lost 2 bases and 5 bases, in that order; junction bases with no gene match: 4. Germline V gene sequence: CDR1 LNHNV, CDR2 YYDKDF (reference sequence). CDR3 residues: CATSRSSGRGDTQYF. The CDR3 bases are TGTGCCACCAGCAGATCTAGCGGGAGAGGAGATACGCAGTATTTT.

The J gene is TRBJ2-1, the V gene TRBV7-2; D not certain. V lost 1 base and J lost 12, with 10 bases in between. Germline loops: CDR1 SGHTA, CDR2 FQGNSA. The length of the CDR3 is 12 residues. DNA for the CDR3: TGTGCCAGCAGCTTAGACGGGCAAGGGCAGTTCTTC. This encodes CASSLDGQGQFF.

This clonotype occurred a few times. The chain has TRBV12-3 or TRBV12-4 and TRBJ2-2; TRBD2 matches at 10 bases. The CDR3 totals 15 residues. With V trimmed by 5 bases and J by 3 bases, 3 bases remained unmatched. The CDR3 DNA reads TGTGCCAGCAGTGCGGGACTAGCGTACACCGGGGAGCTGTTTTTT. It codes for CASSAGLAYTGELFF.

The chain uses TRBV29-1 and TRBJ2-1, with D tentatively TRBD2 (7 bases). This CDR3 comprises 16 residues. Trimming pared 8 bases from V and 4 bases from J, leaving 24 bases between. Looked up from germline, CDR1 is SQVTM and CDR2 is ANQGSEA. CDR3 sequence (DNA): TGCAGCCTGAAGGGGGGGACCTTGATGGGGTACAATGAGCAGTTCTTC. This gives the protein CSLKGGTLMGYNEQFF.

This clonotype was seen ten or more times. The rearrangement joins TRBV5-6 to TRBJ2-1; D unresolved. This CDR3 comprises 13 residues. Trimming took 1 base from V and 9 from J, leaving 11 bases between them. Looked up from germline, CDR1 is SGHDT and CDR2 is YYEEEE. CDR3 coding DNA: TGTGCCAGCAGCTTGCAAAGGGTCGGTGAGCAGTTCTTC. Translation: CASSLQRVGEQFF.

There are many counts of this clonotype. The chain recombines TRBV12-3 or TRBV12-4 with TRBJ2-1, with 11 bases matching TRBD2. CDR3 length equals 15 residues. Germline trimming cut 5 bases from V and 7 bases from J; bases unmatched to any gene: 7. The DNA of the CDR3 is TGTGCCAGCAGTCGAACGGGACTAGCGGCGAATGAGCAGTTCTTC. This codes for CASSRTGLAANEQFF.

The V call is TRBV2, the J call TRBJ1-1; perhaps TRBD1 as D (6 bases). Trimming stripped 5 bases from V and 3 bases from J, with 13 bases between. The germline V gene encodes CDR1 SNHLY and CDR2 FYNNEI. CDR3 length: 14 residues. The CDR3 here is CASSHTGSDTEAFF. The CDR3 region has the DNA TGTGCCAGCAGTCATACAGGGAGCGACACTGAAGCTTTCTTT.

In its sample, this clonotype was seen a few times. The CDR3 sequence: CASSLGTGRLGNTIYF. CDR3 nucleotide sequence: TGTGCCAGCAGCCTCGGGACAGGACGCCTTGGAAACACCATATATTTT. The chain combines TRBV27 with TRBJ1-3, with 8 bases aligning to TRBD1. In germline, CDR1 is MNHEY, CDR2 SMNVEV (reference sequence). J was trimmed by 3 bases and V by 6 bases; bases with no gene match: 10. This CDR3 is built from 16 residues.

This clonotype was detected ten times or more. The V and J genes are TRBV20-1 and TRBJ2-1, with D possibly matching TRBD2 (5 bases). V lost 5 bases, J lost 9 bases, and 8 bases lay in between. The CDR3 contains 10 residues. Germline loops: CDR1 DFQATT, CDR2 SNEGSKA (reference sequence). CDR3 sequence: CSADRGEQFF. CDR3 in DNA: TGCAGTGCTGACCGGGGTGAGCAGTTCTTC.

This clonotype has just a few counts. This sequence joins TRBV12-3 or TRBV12-4 and TRBJ2-1; D is possibly TRBD2 (5 bases). Trimming took 8 bases from V and 10 from J, leaving 12 bases between them. This CDR3 is 11 amino acids long. Here the CDR3 DNA reads TGTGCCAGCGGGAGCGGCGGCGAGCAGTTCTTC. It encodes CASGSGGEQFF.

V gene TRBV4-3 combines with J gene TRBJ2-7; a possible D gene is TRBD2 (6 bases). Trimming cost V 0 bases and J 3 bases, with 9 bases left between them. Germline CDR1 is LGHNA and CDR2 is YSLEER. This CDR3 is 14 amino acids long. The chain's CDR3 is CASSQDRRVYEQYF. CDR3 bases: TGCGCCAGCAGCCAAGATCGGAGGGTCTACGAGCAGTACTTC.

The rearrangement uses TRBV6-1 and TRBJ1-6, with D unclear. Per the germline V gene, CDR1 is MNHNS and CDR2 is SASEGT. The CDR3 totals 14 residues. Trimming pared 5 bases from V and 6 bases from J, leaving 11 bases between. The CDR3 reads CASSPLGLNSPLHF. The CDR3 DNA reads TGTGCCAGCAGTCCGTTGGGCCTTAATTCACCCCTCCACTTT.

The CDR3 DNA is TGTGCCAGCAGCCAAGATACCGGTGGTTATACGGACAATGAGCAGTTCTTC. Amino acids: CASSQDTGGYTDNEQFF. This chain links TRBV14 with TRBJ2-1, with D hard to call. Trimming cost V 0 bases and J 5 bases, with 17 bases left between them. Germline-derived CDR1 and CDR2 are SGHDN and FVKESK. There are 17 residues in the CDR3.

The chain is built from TRBV20-1 and TRBJ2-3; 9 bases agree with TRBD2. The germline gives CDR1 DFQATT, CDR2 SNEGSKA (reference sequence). V was clipped by 2 bases and J by 6 bases; unmatched bases: 9. This CDR3 has 15 residues. In DNA form, the CDR3 reads TGCAGTGCTAGACAAGCGGGAGGCGTTCCGGATACGCAGTATTTT. Protein: CSARQAGGVPDTQYF.

V usage is TRBV6-1 and J usage is TRBJ1-1; 8 bases match TRBD1. Germline CDR1 MNHNS, CDR2 SASEGT. The CDR3 extends over 17 amino acids. Trimming took 2 bases from V and 0 from J; bases not matched to a gene: 8. This CDR3 is CASSELGQAYMNTEAFF. In nucleotides, the CDR3 is TGTGCCAGCAGTGAATTGGGACAGGCGTACATGAACACTGAAGCTTTCTTT.